These T cell receptor beta chains were read from a single sample in a study of response to subunit inactivated influenza vaccine. TCRdb fed the RT-PCR reads into MiXCR, producing one record per CDR3 protein. The sample records approximately 500,000 distinct CDR3 sequences, about 14% being singletons. This sample comprised PBMCs from blood, obtained approximately 12 days after vaccination. The receptors were gathered from a man aged 45 to 65 who received an inactivated influenza vaccine. CDR3s leave out the opening cysteine and the closing phenylalanine or tryptophan. Some rows mark clone size as missing; the rest say once, few, many or name a class of expanded clone.

abundance: few; j_gene: TRBJ2-5; v_gene: TRBV5-1; CDR3aa: ASRRAGIQETQY
abundance: NA; j_gene: TRBJ2-3; v_gene: TRBV14; CDR3aa: ASSLYKTDTQY
abundance: few; j_gene: TRBJ2-3; v_gene: TRBV20-1; CDR3aa: SARDREHTDTQY
abundance: few; j_gene: TRBJ1-5; v_gene: TRBV20-1; CDR3aa: SVKAGRGDQPQH
abundance: few; j_gene: TRBJ2-1; v_gene: TRBV5-1; CDR3aa: ASSEQGLTNSYNEQF
abundance: many; j_gene: TRBJ1-1; v_gene: TRBV6-2/TRBV6-3; CDR3aa: ASSYSELYTEAF
abundance: NA; j_gene: TRBJ2-7; v_gene: TRBV7-2; CDR3aa: ASSLRGNREQY
abundance: few; j_gene: TRBJ1-5; v_gene: TRBV4-1; CDR3aa: ASSPGQIGNQPQH
abundance: few; j_gene: TRBJ1-1; v_gene: TRBV5-4; CDR3aa: ASSVTGGSEAF
abundance: NA; j_gene: TRBJ2-3; v_gene: TRBV4-1; CDR3aa: ASSHLGTSGVSDTQY
abundance: NA; j_gene: TRBJ1-4; v_gene: TRBV7-9; CDR3aa: ASSFGGVNEKLF
abundance: NA; j_gene: TRBJ2-2; v_gene: TRBV7-8; CDR3aa: ASRGTALAVGELF
abundance: few; j_gene: TRBJ1-5; v_gene: TRBV15; CDR3aa: ATSSDRGSYSNQPQH
abundance: NA; j_gene: TRBJ2-7; v_gene: TRBV20-1; CDR3aa: SARDTRGGIEQY